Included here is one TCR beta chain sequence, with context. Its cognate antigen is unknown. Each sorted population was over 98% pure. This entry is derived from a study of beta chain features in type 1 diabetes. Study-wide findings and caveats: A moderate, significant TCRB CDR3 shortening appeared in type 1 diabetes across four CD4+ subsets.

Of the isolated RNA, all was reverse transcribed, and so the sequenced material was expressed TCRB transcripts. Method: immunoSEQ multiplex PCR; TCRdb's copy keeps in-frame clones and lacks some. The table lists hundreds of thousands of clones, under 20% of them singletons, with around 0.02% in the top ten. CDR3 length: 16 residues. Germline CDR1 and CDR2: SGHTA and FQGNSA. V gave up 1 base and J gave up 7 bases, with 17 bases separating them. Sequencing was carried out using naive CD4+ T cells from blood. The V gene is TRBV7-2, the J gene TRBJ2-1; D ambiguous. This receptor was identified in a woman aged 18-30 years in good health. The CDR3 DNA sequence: TGTGCCAGCAGCTTAGGGGCCAGGCCGGAGAGAAATGAGCAGTTCTTC. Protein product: CASSLGARPERNEQFF.